This TCR beta chain was identified in a study of Ad26.COV2.S vaccination and SARS-CoV-2 variants. Study-level background: The donor was enrolled in the Ad26.COV2.S arm of the COV1001 trial. Into the muscle, Ad26.COV2.S was dosed once or twice, 56 days apart.

Libraries were prepared by immunoSEQ multiplex PCR; TCRdb keeps only in-frame clonotypes and omits some of them. Of hundreds of thousands of clones listed, 89% are singletons. About this clone: No antigen is known for it. The same CDR3 arises from other DNA sequences in this sample as well.

This CDR3 contains 12 residues. CDR1 and CDR2 (germline): SQVTM, ANQGSEA. V was pared by 4 bases and J by 1 base, with 7 bases between. Treatment of the sample: over 15 received Ad26.COV2.S at low or high dose, single or two shots; roughly five received placebo; per-sample allocation not given. Sampling was done on day 63 after the first vaccine or placebo injection. Overall study results and limits: For non-spike TCRs, breadth in vaccine recipients resembled that in placebo recipients.

The starting material was peripheral blood, obtained in a trial of Ad26.COV2.S vaccine versus placebo. The clonotype comes from a person between 18 and 60 years old who received the Ad26.COV2.S COVID-19 vaccine or a placebo. The rearrangement joins TRBV29-1 to TRBJ2-5; D is tentatively TRBD1 or TRBD2 (5 bases each). In DNA, the CDR3 is TGCAGCGTTGTAGGGACCCAAGAGACCCAGTACTTC. Residues: CSVVGTQETQYF. Supplemented by reference TRBV29-1 and TRBJ2-5, the full variable domain reads SAVISQKPSRDICQRGTSLTIQCQVDSQVTMMFWYRQQPGQSLTLIATANQGSEATYESGFVIDKFPISRPNLTFSTLTVSNMSPEDSSIYLCSVVGTQETQYFGPGTRLLVL.